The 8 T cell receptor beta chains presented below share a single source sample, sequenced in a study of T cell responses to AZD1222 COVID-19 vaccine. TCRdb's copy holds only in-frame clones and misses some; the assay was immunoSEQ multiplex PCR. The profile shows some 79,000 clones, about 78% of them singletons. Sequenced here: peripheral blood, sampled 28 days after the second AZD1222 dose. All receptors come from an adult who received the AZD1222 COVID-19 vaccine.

In DNA form, the CDR3 reads TGTGCCAGCAGTGCGGTGCAGGGGGTACAGAACACTGAAGCTTTCTTT. Protein sequence: CASSAVQGVQNTEAFF. The chain couples TRBV2 to TRBJ1-1; TRBD1 agrees at 7 bases. CDR1 is SNHLY and CDR2 is FYNNEI in the germline V gene. V was pared by 4 bases and J by 1 base, with 9 bases of the junction left unmatched. The CDR3 contains 16 residues. Drawing the rest from reference TRBV2 and TRBJ1-1, the complete variable domain is EPEVTQTPSHQVTQMGQEVILRCVPISNHLYFYWYRQILGQKVEFLVSFYNNEISEKSEIFDDQFSVERPDGSNFTLKIRSTKLEDSAMYFCASSAVQGVQNTEAFFGQGTRLTVV.

CDR3 protein: CASRVELSQETQYF. CDR3 coding DNA: TGTGCCAGCAGAGTGGAACTTAGCCAAGAGACCCAGTACTTC. The chain employs TRBV6-5 and TRBJ2-5; D is unresolved. CDR1 and CDR2 (germline): MNHEY, SVGAGI. V lost 6 bases and J lost 1, with 12 bases in between. This CDR3 comprises 14 residues.

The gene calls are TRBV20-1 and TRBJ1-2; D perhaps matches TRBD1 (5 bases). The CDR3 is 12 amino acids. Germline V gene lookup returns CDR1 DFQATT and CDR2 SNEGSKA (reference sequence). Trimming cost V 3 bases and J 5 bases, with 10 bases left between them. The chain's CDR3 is CSASPRQYGYTF. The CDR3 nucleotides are TGCAGTGCTAGTCCCCGACAGTATGGCTACACCTTC.

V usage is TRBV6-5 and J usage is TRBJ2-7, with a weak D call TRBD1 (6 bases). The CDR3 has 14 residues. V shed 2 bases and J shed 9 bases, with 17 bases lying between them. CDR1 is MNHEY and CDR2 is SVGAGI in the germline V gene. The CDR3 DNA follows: TGTGCCAGCAGTTACATACAGGGCAGACAAGGGCAGTACTTC. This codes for CASSYIQGRQGQYF.

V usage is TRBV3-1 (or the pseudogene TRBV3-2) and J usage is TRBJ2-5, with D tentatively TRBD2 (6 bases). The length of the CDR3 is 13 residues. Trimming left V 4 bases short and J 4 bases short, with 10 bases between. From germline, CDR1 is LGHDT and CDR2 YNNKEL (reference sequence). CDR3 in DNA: TGTGCCAGCAGCCTTAGCGGAGGAGAGACCCAGTACTTC. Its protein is CASSLSGGETQYF.

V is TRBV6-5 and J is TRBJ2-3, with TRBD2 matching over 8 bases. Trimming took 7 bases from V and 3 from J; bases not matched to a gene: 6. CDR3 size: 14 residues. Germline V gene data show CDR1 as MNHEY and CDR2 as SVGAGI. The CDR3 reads CASKRTSLTDTQYF. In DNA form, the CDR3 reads TGTGCCAGCAAGAGGACTAGCCTGACAGATACGCAGTATTTT.

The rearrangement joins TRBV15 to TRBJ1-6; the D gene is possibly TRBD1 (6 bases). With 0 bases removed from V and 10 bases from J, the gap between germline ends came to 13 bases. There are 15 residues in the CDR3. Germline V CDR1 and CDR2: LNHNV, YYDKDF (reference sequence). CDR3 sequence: CATSRDLAGDSPLHF. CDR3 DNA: TGTGCCACCAGCAGAGATTTGGCAGGGGACTCACCCCTCCACTTT. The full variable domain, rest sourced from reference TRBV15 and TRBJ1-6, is DAMVIQNPRYQVTQFGKPVTLSCSQTLNHNVMYWYQQKSSQAPKLLFHYYDKDFNNEADTPDNFQSRRPNTSFCFLDIRSPGLGDTAMYLCATSRDLAGDSPLHFGNGTRLTVT.

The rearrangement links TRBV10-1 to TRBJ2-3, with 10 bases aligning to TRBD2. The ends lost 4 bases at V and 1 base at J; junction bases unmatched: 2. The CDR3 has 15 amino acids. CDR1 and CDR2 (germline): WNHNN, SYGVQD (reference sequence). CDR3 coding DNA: TGCGCCAGCAGTGGCCTAGCGGGGGGCACAGATACGCAGTATTTT. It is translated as CASSGLAGGTDTQYF.